The 6 T cell receptor beta chains below all came from one sample that was sequenced in a study of blood T cell repertoires in COVID-19. Some clones are missing from TCRdb's copy, which holds only in-frame ones; the method was immunoSEQ multiplex PCR. This table has around 280,000 clones, around 90% appearing once. Sequenced input: PBMCs or T cells enriched from blood (not recorded which). Source of these receptors: a woman aged 18-29 years with acute COVID-19.

J is TRBJ2-3 and V is TRBV20-1; 7 nucleotides line up with TRBD2. Germline CDR1 and CDR2: DFQATT and SNEGSKA (reference sequence). The CDR3 loop spans 15 amino acids. In DNA form, the CDR3 reads TGCAGCGTTAGTGACCGGCGGGAGCGGGCAGATACGCAGTATTTT. Translated, it gives CSVSDRRERADTQYF.

The gene calls are TRBV10-2 and TRBJ2-7, with unresolved D. Trimming took off 3 bases at V and 2 bases at J, with 11 bases between the two ends. Germline CDR1 reads WSHSY; CDR2 reads SAAADI. The CDR3 is 14 residues long. The CDR3 coding sequence is TGCGCCAGCAGTGAAGATTCTTCGGCCTACGAGCAGTACTTC. Its translation is CASSEDSSAYEQYF.

The J gene is TRBJ2-1, the V gene TRBV5-6; maybe TRBD1 (6 bases). With 4 bases removed from V and 9 bases from J, the gap between germline ends came to 23 bases. There are 16 residues in the CDR3. Germline V gene lookup returns CDR1 SGHDT and CDR2 YYEEEE. CDR3 in amino acids: CASSRPSGKGVIEQFF. CDR3 nucleotides: TGTGCCAGCAGCCGGCCCAGCGGAAAGGGGGTAATTGAGCAGTTCTTC.

The chain couples TRBV27 to TRBJ2-7; a weak D match, TRBD1 (6 bases). The germline V and J ends were trimmed by 4 bases and 1 base, with 23 bases remaining between them. The germline gives CDR1 MNHEY, CDR2 SMNVEV (reference sequence). CDR3 length equals 18 residues. Here the CDR3 DNA reads TGTGCCAGCAGTTCCTCAAACATTGAGGGGGTCATGTCCTACGAGCAGTACTTC. Residues: CASSSSNIEGVMSYEQYF.

The chain couples TRBV29-1 to TRBJ2-7, with 14 nucleotides matching TRBD2. Germline V gene data show CDR1 as SQVTM and CDR2 as ANQGSEA. This CDR3 comprises 17 residues. V was clipped by 4 bases and J by 1 base; unmatched bases: 9. DNA for the CDR3: TGCAGCGTTGGTGAGACTAGCGGGAGGGCGCGTTCCTACGAGCAGTACTTC. It translates to CSVGETSGRARSYEQYF.

The genes are TRBV12-3 or TRBV12-4 and TRBJ2-5; 7 bases align to TRBD2. V dropped 4 bases and J dropped 5; count of bases not matched to a gene: 4. The CDR3 consists of 13 residues. Here the CDR3 DNA reads TGTGCCAGCAGTTCAAGCGGGGTGGAGACCCAGTACTTC. Its protein is CASSSSGVETQYF.